These 22 T cell receptor beta chains were sequenced from one sample in a study of T cells in Graves' hyperthyroidism and ophthalmopathy. It was RNA transcripts that yielded the amplified TCR beta CDR3 regions. A first-round RT-PCR of the TCR CDR3 used the HTBI primer set. TCRdb itself ran the multiplex PCR reads through MiXCR, one entry per CDR3 protein. The sample includes 300,000 to 450,000 distinct CDR3 sequences, approximately 15% seen only once; the top ten take 15% to 20%. The source material was blood. These TCRs come from a woman in her thirties with Graves' ophthalmopathy.

Note on this clonotype: The junction shows a germline mismatch at one end, possibly a read error. The rearrangement uses TRBV30 and TRBJ1-2; D remains ambiguous. This CDR3 is 17 amino acids long. Germline CDR1 GTSNPN, CDR2 SVGIG (reference sequence). The CDR3 DNA reads TGTGCCTGGAGTGTGCCGTCCGGTGGGAGACATGGCTATGGCTGCACCTTC. It specifies CAWSVPSGGRHGYGCTF.

This clonotype was seen repeatedly, ten times or more. The gene calls are TRBV30 and TRBJ2-1, with D perhaps TRBD1 (6 bases). This CDR3 comprises 17 residues. V lost 1 base, J lost 0 bases, and 16 bases lay in between. Per the germline V gene, CDR1 is GTSNPN and CDR2 is SVGIG (reference sequence). CDR3 coding DNA: TGTGCCTGGAGTGAGCTAGGGGGATCAAGCTCCTACAATGAGCAGTTCTTC. Its translation: CAWSELGGSSSYNEQFF.

This clonotype appeared a few times. V gene TRBV12-5 combines with J gene TRBJ1-4; D is ambiguous. The germline V and J ends were trimmed by 5 bases and 0 bases, with 13 bases remaining between them. In germline, CDR1 is LGHNT, CDR2 FRNRAP. The CDR3 has 16 residues. The CDR3 DNA sequence: TGTGCTAGTGGTCCAGGTGTGGTGTCAACTAATGAAAAACTGTTTTTT. This sequence encodes CASGPGVVSTNEKLFF.

This clonotype has at least ten counts. The rearrangement uses TRBV28 and TRBJ2-7; no definite D call. V dropped 0 bases and J dropped 6 bases, with 3 bases sitting between them. Germline V lookup: CDR1 MDHEN, CDR2 SYDVKM. This CDR3 is 11 amino acids long. CDR3 protein: CASSLWGEQYF. Here the CDR3 DNA reads TGTGCCAGCAGTTTATGGGGCGAGCAGTACTTC.

This clonotype appeared many times. The J gene is TRBJ1-5, the V gene TRBV5-1, with TRBD1 matching 8 bases. This CDR3 region has 14 residues. Germline trimming cut 4 bases from V and 5 bases from J; bases unmatched to any gene: 5. Germline values: CDR1 SGHRS, CDR2 YFSETQ. Written as DNA, the CDR3 is TGCGCCAGCAGCCCGACAGGGGTGGATCAGCCCCAGCATTTT. It yields the protein CASSPTGVDQPQHF.

This clonotype appeared many times. The V and J genes are TRBV20-1 and TRBJ1-1, with D uncertain. The V gene lost 5 bases and the J gene lost 5 bases, with 15 bases spanning the gap. Germline lookup yields CDR1 DFQATT and CDR2 SNEGSKA (reference sequence). The CDR3 contains 13 residues. CDR3 nucleotides: TGCAGTGCTGACCCACACGGGATAACTGAAGCTTTCTTT. Amino acid sequence: CSADPHGITEAFF.

At least ten counts were recorded for this clonotype. The rearrangement uses TRBV7-3 and TRBJ1-1; no clear D gene. Germline CDR1 SGHTA, CDR2 FQGTGA. The CDR3 spans 11 residues. V lost 2 bases to trimming and J lost 9 bases, with 7 bases between them. Here the CDR3 reads CASSLFPQAFF. As DNA, the CDR3 is TGTGCCAGCAGCTTATTCCCACAAGCTTTCTTT.

This clonotype has ten or more counts. This chain links TRBV7-3 with TRBJ1-1; no reliable D call. From germline, CDR1 is SGHTA and CDR2 FQGTGA. The CDR3 is 14 amino acids. V dropped 1 base and J dropped 3 bases, with 9 bases sitting between them. DNA for the CDR3: TGTGCCAGCAGCTTAAGGGCAGAGGACACTGAAGCTTTCTTT. It specifies CASSLRAEDTEAFF.

This clonotype has a count of ten or more. V gene TRBV18 combines with J gene TRBJ2-1, with D tentatively TRBD1 (6 bases). Trimming stripped 8 bases from V and 12 bases from J, with 23 bases between. This CDR3 region has 14 residues. Germline assignment: CDR1 KGHSH and CDR2 LQKENI. CDR3 nucleotide sequence: TGTGCCAGCCAGCCCACCCAGGGGCAAGGAGGGCAGTTCTTC. This translates into CASQPTQGQGGQFF.

This clonotype was picked up many times. V usage is TRBV6-1 and J usage is TRBJ2-1; D not certain. From germline, CDR1 is MNHNS and CDR2 SASEGT. V lost 6 bases, J lost 0 bases, and 9 bases lay in between. The CDR3 is made up of 14 amino acids. CDR3 in amino acids: CASSLESSYNEQFF. Written as DNA, the CDR3 is TGTGCCAGCAGCCTAGAGAGCTCCTACAATGAGCAGTTCTTC.

This clonotype was observed many times. This chain connects TRBV20-1 to TRBJ1-5, with D unresolved. In germline, CDR1 is DFQATT, CDR2 SNEGSKA (reference sequence). The CDR3 sequence is 15 residues long. Trimming shortened V by 2 bases and J by 0 bases, and 11 bases separated the two germline ends. DNA of the CDR3: TGCAGTGCTAGACCCCCCCCCAGTAGCAATCAGCCCCAGCATTTT. Encoded protein: CSARPPPSSNQPQHF.

The rearrangement joins TRBV20-1 to TRBJ2-1; weak D call: TRBD1 (5 bases). Trimming shortened V by 2 bases and J by 4 bases, and 6 bases separated the two germline ends. The length of the CDR3 is 12 residues. Germline V CDR1 and CDR2: DFQATT, SNEGSKA (reference sequence). Written as DNA, the CDR3 is TGCAGTGCTAGACAGGGATACAATGAGCAGTTCTTC. Its translation: CSARQGYNEQFF.

The V call is TRBV4-1, the J call TRBJ1-2; 7 positions match TRBD1. Germline loops: CDR1 MGHRA, CDR2 YSYEKL. There are 15 residues in the CDR3. J was trimmed by 5 bases and V by 1 base; bases with no gene match: 7. The CDR3 DNA reads TGCGCCAGCAGCCAAGCGACAGGGAGGGGTTATGGCTACACCTTC. Protein product: CASSQATGRGYGYTF.

This clonotype was seen at least ten times. The chain uses TRBV11-2 and TRBJ1-5; the D gene is possibly TRBD1 (6 bases). V lost 4 bases and J 6 bases, leaving 16 bases between the germline ends. Looked up from germline, CDR1 is SGHAT and CDR2 is FQNNGV. The CDR3 consists of 15 residues. CDR3 nucleotide sequence: TGTGCCAGCAGCTCCAGCCCCAGGGGTGTTCAGCCCCAGCATTTT. Its protein is CASSSSPRGVQPQHF.

In its sample, this clonotype was seen many times. V and J are TRBV7-2 and TRBJ2-5; no clear D. The V gene's germline CDR1 is SGHTA and CDR2 FQGNSA. The V gene lost 7 bases and the J gene lost 4 bases, with 7 bases spanning the gap. CDR3 length: 11 amino acids. DNA for the CDR3: TGTGCCAGCACCTCGGGAGAGACCCAGTACTTC. This gives the protein CASTSGETQYF.

The sample holds many counts of this clonotype. V is TRBV25-1 and J is TRBJ2-3, with D possibly being TRBD1 (6 bases). This CDR3 is built from 15 residues. CDR1 and CDR2 from the germline V gene are MGHDK and SYGVNS. V lost 3 bases and J lost 4, with 14 bases in between. The CDR3 DNA reads as TGTGCCAGCAGTGACACAGGGAAGGGATCAGATACGCAGTATTTT. Protein: CASSDTGKGSDTQYF.

The chain employs TRBV6-1 and TRBJ2-7; 7 bases are a match to TRBD1. Germline assignment: CDR1 MNHNS and CDR2 SASEGT. The CDR3 runs 14 residues. V dropped 8 bases and J dropped 6; count of bases not matched to a gene: 13. For the CDR3, the DNA is TGTGCCAGCGGGAGAGACAGGGAGATGTCCGAGCAGTACTTC. It encodes CASGRDREMSEQYF.

This clonotype was recorded a few times. This chain links TRBV20-1 with TRBJ2-1, with 7 bases lining up with TRBD1. The J segment lost 3 bases and the V segment lost 0 bases, leaving 14 bases of the junction unmatched. Per germline, CDR1 DFQATT and CDR2 SNEGSKA (reference sequence). This CDR3 contains 18 residues. The CDR3: CSARDPRSGAGGYNEQFF. Here the CDR3 DNA reads TGCAGTGCTAGAGATCCCCGCAGTGGGGCAGGGGGCTACAATGAGCAGTTCTTC.

This clonotype has at least ten counts. The germline gene is not matched at one end of the junction; a read error may be the cause. This chain links TRBV28 with TRBJ1-2; D is perhaps TRBD1 (5 bases). The CDR3 extends over 12 amino acids. Per the germline V gene, CDR1 is MDHEN and CDR2 is SYDVKM. This CDR3 is CASSSGRGADAF. The DNA for the CDR3 is TGTGCCAGCAGTTCGGGGCGAGGGGCCGACGCCTTC.

With regard to this clonotype: A much larger clone lies one base from this, so it may be a read error. The J gene is TRBJ1-1, the V gene TRBV6-1; D may be TRBD1 (5 bases). V was shortened by 8 bases and J by 3 bases, with 19 bases between the two germline ends. The CDR3 totals 15 residues. The germline V gene encodes CDR1 MNHNS and CDR2 SASEGT. CDR3 DNA sequence: TGTGCCAGCGAACCGGGCCCCTCGGGGGACACTGAAGCTTTCTTT. It codes for CASEPGPSGDTEAFF.

The sample holds many counts of this clonotype. The chain uses TRBV2 and TRBJ2-5, with D unclear. V was cut by 7 bases and J by 2 bases, with 8 bases left in between. The CDR3 has 12 amino acids. In germline, CDR1 is SNHLY, CDR2 FYNNEI. The CDR3 reads CASNMIQETQYF. The CDR3 DNA follows: TGTGCCAGCAACATGATTCAAGAGACCCAGTACTTC. The complete variable domain, with remaining parts taken from reference TRBV2 and TRBJ2-5, reads EPEVTQTPSHQVTQMGQEVILRCVPISNHLYFYWYRQILGQKVEFLVSFYNNEISEKSEIFDDQFSVERPDGSNFTLKIRSTKLEDSAMYFCASNMIQETQYFGPGTRLLVL.

The chain has TRBV2 and TRBJ1-2, with a tentative D call TRBD1 (5 bases). V shed 9 bases and J shed 2 bases, with 10 bases lying between them. Germline loops: CDR1 SNHLY, CDR2 FYNNEI. CDR3 length: 12 amino acids. CDR3 amino acids: CASWDGNYGYTF. The CDR3 nucleotides read TGTGCCAGTTGGGACGGCAACTATGGCTACACCTTC.